This TCR beta chain was obtained from a study of T cells in Graves' hyperthyroidism and ophthalmopathy. Whole-study results and caveats: Among thyroid clonotypes expanded above 0.001, most also appeared in blood.

This clonotype was seen ten or more times. Its antigen is still unknown. The CDR3 runs 14 residues. CDR1 and CDR2 from the germline V gene are MDHEN and SYDVKM. The V end lost 7 bases, the J end lost 2 bases, and 12 bases lay between the germline ends. Amplification targeted TCR beta CDR3 regions from RNA transcripts. During a first-round RT-PCR of the TCR CDR3, the HTBI primer set was used. TCRdb re-called the multiplex PCR reads through MiXCR, storing one row per CDR3 protein. The sample holds more than 300,000 distinct CDR3 sequences, about 15% seen once. Uncontrolled infections, other autoimmune diseases, pregnancy or lactation led to exclusion of patients.

Specimen: blood. This sequence originates from a woman aged 25-40 years with Graves' hyperthyroidism. The rearrangement joins TRBV28 to TRBJ1-5, with no clear D. For the CDR3, the DNA is TGTGCCAGCACCCGAGGGAAAGGCAATCAGCCCCAGCATTTT. Protein sequence: CASTRGKGNQPQHF.